This T cell receptor (beta chain) appears in the sequencing data of a study of T-cell reconstitution after alpha-beta-depleted transplantation in children. Deletions cut 5 bases from V and 5 bases from J, with 24 bases between. The V gene's germline CDR1 is SGHVS and CDR2 FQNEAQ. The CDR3 is 17 residues long. About this clonotype itself: Antigen specificity is unknown.

General study results and limits: Several patients had high TCRbeta diversity at day 60; it came from surviving recipient T cells and thymic progenitors. There were reportedly several hundred expanded graft clones from which alpha-beta T cells came about two months after transplant. At one year after transplant, newly produced T cells mostly accounted for T-cell counts and diversity.

A TCRbeta library incorporating unique molecular identifiers was prepared. TCRdb re-called the PCR reads with MiXCR, one entry per CDR3 protein. The table has about a million distinct CDR3 sequences, about 29% seen once. V gene TRBV7-8 combines with J gene TRBJ2-5; perhaps D is TRBD1 or TRBD2 (6 bases each). The source of this sequence is a boy younger than two who had a stem cell transplant for SCID, so the T cells may come from the graft donor. The sample here was PBMCs, mostly from graft donor cells, taken 360 days after TCRalphabeta/CD19-depleted stem cell transplant. CDR3: CASSQATGRQGRETQYF. The CDR3 DNA reads as TGTGCCAGCAGCCAGGCCACAGGGAGGCAGGGACGGGAGACCCAGTACTTC. The full variable domain, in which reference TRBV7-8 and TRBJ2-5 provide the parts outside the CDR3, is GAGVSQSPRYKVAKRGQDVALRCDPISGHVSLFWYQQALGQGPEFLTYFQNEAQLDKSGLPSDRFFAERPEGSVSTLKIQRTQQEDSAVYLCASSQATGRQGRETQYFGPGTRLLVL.